Listed below are T cell receptor beta chains from one sample, sequenced in a study of shared clonotypes between healthy human individuals. Clones were read by immunoSEQ multiplex PCR, and TCRdb kept only the in-frame ones, dropping some. Of 2.3 million or so clones listed, more than 80% were seen once; the top ten hold under 0.45%. Sequencing was done on a sample of naive CD4+ T cells from PBMCs. All receptors come from a man younger than 30 in good health. Some clones in this sample may be carry-over from other donors' samples. Each CDR3 is given with its conserved first and last residue. The D gene is left open where the match is weak. The listing skips clone size in some rows; elsewhere it reads once, few, many or a size class.

D	J	V	size	DNA	CDR3
TRBD1	TRBJ1-1	TRBV2	.	TGTGCCAGCAGCGACAGGGACAGGTGGAACACTGAAGCTTTCTTT	CASSDRDRWNTEAFF
.	TRBJ2-5	TRBV28	once	TGTGCCAGCAACGGGCGGTCCCCCCCGGAGACCCAGTACTTC	CASNGRSPPETQYF
.	TRBJ1-2	TRBV7-2	.	TGTGCCAGTACACTACCGGGAGGCTATGGCTACACCTTC	CASTLPGGYGYTF
.	TRBJ1-5	TRBV16	.	TGTGCCAGCAGCCAATCTAGTAATCAGCCCCAGCATTTT	CASSQSSNQPQHF
.	TRBJ2-7	TRBV11-2	.	TGTGCCAGCAGCCCCCTCGTGGCACCTGGGAGCGAGCAGTACTTC	CASSPLVAPGSEQYF
.	TRBJ2-3	TRBV29-1	.	TGCAGCGTTGAGGGAAGACAGAGCACAGATACGCAGTATTTT	CSVEGRQSTDTQYF
.	TRBJ1-1	TRBV20-1	.	TGCAGTGCTAGGCCGACAGTTGAAGCTTTCTTT	CSARPTVEAFF
.	TRBJ1-3	TRBV5-1	.	TGCGCCAGCAGCCCCGGCAGGGGAAACACCATATATTTT	CASSPGRGNTIYF
TRBD1	TRBJ1-1	TRBV7-9	.	TGTGCCAGCAGCCCAGGGACAGGCAAGGGGAACACTGAAGCTTTCTTT	CASSPGTGKGNTEAFF
TRBD1	TRBJ1-2	TRBV6-5	once	TGTGCCAGCAGAAACGGGGGACAGGGCTCGTTCGGCTACACCTTC	CASRNGGQGSFGYTF
TRBD1	TRBJ2-1	TRBV7-2	.	TGTGCCAGCAGCCCGGGACAGGGGACCCCATCCTACAATGAGCAGTTCTTC	CASSPGQGTPSYNEQFF
TRBD2	TRBJ2-3	TRBV10-3	.	TGTGCCATCAGTGAAGCGGGAGGAAGCACAGATACGCAGTATTTT	CAISEAGGSTDTQYF
TRBD2	TRBJ2-1	TRBV5-6	.	TGTGCCAGCAGACCCGGACTAGCGGCCAATGAGCAGTTCTTC	CASRPGLAANEQFF
TRBD1	TRBJ1-2	TRBV28	.	TGTGCCAGCAGTCTCGCAGGGGGCGCGGGGTCCTATGGCTACACCTTC	CASSLAGGAGSYGYTF
TRBD1	TRBJ2-1	TRBV2	.	TGTGCCCCCAGGGGGACAGGGGGCGTCTCCTACAATGAGCAGTTCTTC	CAPRGTGGVSYNEQFF
.	TRBJ2-2	TRBV6-1	.	TGTGCCAGCAGCGAACCGACAGGGAGGTTACACACCGGGGAGCTGTTTTTT	CASSEPTGRLHTGELFF
.	TRBJ2-2	TRBV19	.	TGTGCCAGTACGGGGTATTCCGGGGAGCTGTTTTTT	CASTGYSGELFF
.	TRBJ1-1	TRBV14	.	TGTGCCAGCAGCCGGGGGACCGAGGCACCTTTCTTT	CASSRGTEAPFF
.	TRBJ1-2	TRBV10-3	.	TGTGCCATCAGTGAGTCGGTAACAGCCTATGGCTACACCTTC	CAISESVTAYGYTF
.	TRBJ1-3	TRBV28	.	TGTGCCAGCAGTTCAAGGGGTTCGGGAAACACCATATATTTT	CASSSRGSGNTIYF
.	TRBJ1-2	TRBV20-1	.	TGCAGTGCAGGGCACAATGGCTACACCTTC	CSAGHNGYTF
.	TRBJ2-7	TRBV7-6	.	TGTGCCAGCAGCTCTCCGGGACCCCTGGGGGAGCAGTACTTC	CASSSPGPLGEQYF
.	TRBJ2-1	TRBV5-8	.	TGTGCCAGCAGCTTGGGTGGTTGGGTGTGGGACAATGAGCAGTTCTTC	CASSLGGWVWDNEQFF
TRBD2	TRBJ2-7	TRBV27	.	TGTGCCAGCAGCCCCCCCCGGGACTACCATAGAGGATACGAGCAGTACTTC	CASSPPRDYHRGYEQYF
.	TRBJ1-6	TRBV2	.	TGTGCCAGCTGGGGGACATCGGCTTCACCCCTCCACTTT	CASWGTSASPLHF
TRBD2	TRBJ2-3	TRBV4-2	.	TGTGCCAGCAGCCAAGCTAGCGGGGCTAGCACAGATACGCAGTATTTT	CASSQASGASTDTQYF
.	TRBJ2-1	TRBV5-5	.	TGTGCCAGCAGCTTTGCAGAGTCCCAGTTCTTC	CASSFAESQFF
TRBD1	TRBJ1-5	TRBV28	.	TGTGCCAGCAGGCCCGGGACAGGTAGCAATCAGCCCCAGCATTTT	CASRPGTGSNQPQHF
TRBD2	TRBJ2-1	TRBV27	.	TGTGCCAGCAGTTTATCATTGTCTAGCGGGATCAATGAGCAGTTCTTC	CASSLSLSSGINEQFF
.	TRBJ1-5	TRBV19	.	TGTGCCAGTAGTATAGTAGGACCGTCGGGGCAGCCCCAGCATTTT	CASSIVGPSGQPQHF
.	TRBJ1-1	TRBV25-1	once	TGTGCCAGCAGTGAGGGTCAAGGGTATGAGGATACTGAAGCTTTCTTT	CASSEGQGYEDTEAFF
TRBD1	TRBJ2-3	TRBV7-9	once	TGTGCCAGCAGCCCCGGGACAGCCACAGATACGCAGTATTTT	CASSPGTATDTQYF
.	TRBJ1-2	TRBV25-1	.	TGTGCCAGCGGACAAGACATCACCATAGGTGGCTACACCTTC	CASGQDITIGGYTF
.	TRBJ2-1	TRBV30	.	TGTGCCTGGAATGGACTGGAATGGGAGCAGTTCTTC	CAWNGLEWEQFF
.	TRBJ2-7	TRBV6-1	.	TGTGCCTGGGGCGTTATCTCGTTTTACGAGCAGTACTTC	CAWGVISFYEQYF
.	TRBJ2-5	TRBV5-1	.	TGCGCCAGCAGCCTGAGGACTGGGCGGGAGACCCAGTACTTC	CASSLRTGRETQYF
TRBD2	TRBJ2-7	TRBV28	.	TGTGCCAGCAGTTTAGCGGGGGACGAGCAGTACTTC	CASSLAGDEQYF
.	TRBJ2-5	TRBV11-3	.	TGTGCCAGCAGCTTCTCGACAGGTTTGGGGGAGACCCAGTACTTC	CASSFSTGLGETQYF
.	TRBJ2-7	TRBV5-4	.	TGTGCCAGCAGCTTGGAAGGGTCGGTGGGACGGGAGCAGTACTTC	CASSLEGSVGREQYF
.	TRBJ1-4	TRBV23-1	once	TGCGCCAGCGGGCGAATTGGGAGGGAAAAACTGTTTTTT	CASGRIGREKLFF
TRBD2	TRBJ2-3	TRBV5-6	.	TGTGCCAGCAGCTTGGTCGCGGGGGTAGATACGCAGTATTTT	CASSLVAGVDTQYF
.	TRBJ2-2	TRBV6-5	.	TGTGCCAGCAGTTACTATAGGGACACCGGGGAGCTGTTTTTT	CASSYYRDTGELFF
TRBD1	TRBJ2-7	TRBV7-9	.	TGTGCCAGCACAAAATTGGGACAGCCTTACGAGCAGTACTTC	CASTKLGQPYEQYF
.	TRBJ2-2	TRBV19	.	TGTGCCAGTAGGTTCCGGGGGTCGGACACCGGGGAGCTGTTTTTT	CASRFRGSDTGELFF
.	TRBJ1-5	TRBV15	.	TGTGCCACCAGCAGAGGGGGGGGATCCGACAATCAGCCCCAGCATTTT	CATSRGGGSDNQPQHF
.	TRBJ1-2	TRBV6-6	.	TGTGCCAGCGTCCGGTATAACTATGGCTACACCTTC	CASVRYNYGYTF
TRBD2	TRBJ2-1	TRBV5-1	.	TGCGCCAGCAGCTATCGGACTAGCGGGAGGGGGGATGAGCAGTTCTTC	CASSYRTSGRGDEQFF
.	TRBJ2-7	TRBV2	.	TGTGCCAGTCAGAGGACGGATCCAGGGGAGCAGTACTTC	CASQRTDPGEQYF
.	TRBJ1-1	TRBV28	.	TGTGCCAGCAGGGGCCTCACTGAAGCTTTCTTT	CASRGLTEAFF
TRBD2	TRBJ2-3	TRBV29-1	.	TGCAGCGGACTAGCGGGGGGGGCAGATACGCAGTATTTT	CSGLAGGADTQYF
TRBD1	TRBJ1-2	TRBV7-9	.	TGTGCCAGCAGCCCGGGACAGATGGATGGCTACACCTTC	CASSPGQMDGYTF